The rows below give T cell receptor beta chains drawn from one sample of a study of blood T cells in healthy people across ages. TCRdb fed the 5' RACE reads into MiXCR, producing one record per CDR3 protein. In the table there are over 550,000 distinct CDR3 sequences, roughly 31% of which are singletons. Sequencing input: blood. Receptors originate from a woman of 80 years or more in good health. The conserved cysteine and the conserved F or W are not part of the CDR3 here. Each record gives: clone size, V gene, CDR3 protein. Size tells how often a clone was seen (once, few, many) or the class of an expanded clone, and some rows leave it out.

>-|TRBV5-1
ASSLGGDNTEAF
>few|TRBV7-6
ASSLGLDRDLNTEAF
>few|TRBV7-2
ASSLARGRNSLLH
>-|TRBV7-8
ASKGPVNTGELL
>many|TRBV7-2
ASSSHGTTGRREAF
>many|TRBV6-1
ASSGNGQGADTQY
>-|TRBV3-1
ASSQDLQGGNEQF
>few|TRBV29-1
SVDQGYTGERF
>many|TRBV5-1
ASSSDSLFGGETQY
>-|TRBV7-9
ASSLLINTEAF
>many|TRBV20-1
SAHSGGPQDTQY
>many|TRBV7-3
ASSLKGTGGGGYT
>many|TRBV5-6
ASSLFRGGPINYGYT
>-|TRBV3-1
ASSHRNTDTQY
>once|TRBV6-1
ASSAKIGGGFSNQPQH
>many|TRBV20-1
SARTGTSNQPQH
>few|TRBV7-9
ASSWGLMNTEAF
>many|TRBV5-5
ASSPLSGSSYNEQF
>-|TRBV7-2
ASSLGQGNADTQY
>-|TRBV7-9
AFAQGAGNEQF
>many|TRBV5-1
ASSSGRTNTEAF
>few|TRBV7-2
ASSLEGSRGELF
>-|TRBV20-1
SARAGGKIADTQY
>-|TRBV18
ASSSGPIRFPGGSPRH
>few|TRBV30
AWRHRTQTRNTEAF
>many|TRBV27
ASSLRPGDSEAF
>few|TRBV6-1
ASSPREGTGGYT
>few|TRBV29-1
SVETGGSPGELF
>many|TRBV5-1
ASRKVAGGSYNEQF
>many|TRBV20-1
SARDGASPDSYNEQF
>-|TRBV21-1
ASSKWGGDQPQH
>many|TRBV7-2
ASSLEGQGQNIQY
>-|TRBV6-5
ASSYSTGRGIPSTNEKLF
>many|TRBV5-6
ASSLETGHQETQY
>many|TRBV5-1
ASRRDSYNEQF
>many|TRBV29-1
SALGQPSGANVLT
>many|TRBV6-2/TRBV6-3
ASSSTGGFGQPQH
>few|TRBV18
ASSNVRANYGYT
>many|TRBV15
ATSGGGLGEREQF
>-|TRBV20-1
SARGSGITDTQY
>-|TRBV28
ASSARTHQPQH
>-|TRBV12-3/TRBV12-4
ASSFYRGPVDGQF
>many|TRBV7-7
ASSILAGDTQY
>many|TRBV3-1
ASWGRGGTEAF
>many|TRBV11-1
ASSLGRDRGNEQF
>-|TRBV5-1
ASSLVGTPTYEQY
>many|TRBV7-6
ASSLRQGGEQEQY
>-|TRBV12-3/TRBV12-4
ASSIAGGRTDMEY
>many|TRBV4-3
ASSQAPGVEQY
>many|TRBV4-3
ASSQVPRMGTQY